This T cell receptor (beta chain) stems from a study of T cell responses to AZD1222 COVID-19 vaccine. Here immunoSEQ multiplex PCR was the method, and the copy in TCRdb shows in-frame clones only, minus some. The table lists some 110,000 clones, roughly nine tenths of them singletons. With V trimmed by 5 bases and J by 8 bases, 9 bases remained unmatched. The germline gives CDR1 LNHDA, CDR2 SQIVND (reference sequence). CDR3 size: 16 residues. Specimen: peripheral blood, collected on day 0 of AZD1222 vaccination. The sequence derives from an adult in good health. The V call is TRBV19, the J call TRBJ2-1, with 13 positions matching TRBD2. The CDR3 spells CASSVIGTSGIHEQFF. The CDR3 DNA reads as TGTGCCAGTAGTGTAATCGGGACTAGCGGGATCCATGAGCAGTTCTTC.